The following is a T cell receptor (beta chain) sequence with its context. Within its sample, this clonotype is medium-sized (0.01 to 0.1%). Its antigen has not been determined. No base quality information exists; no much larger clone differs at one position. The library was generated by RT-PCR. TCRdb records Illumina MiSeq as the sequencer. Starting from the raw public reads, TCRdb applied fastp trimming at Q25, assembled clones with MiXCR and retained in-frame beta chains. Each entry is one CDR3 protein sequence, shown with its most common DNA and genes. The sample table shows almost 2,500 distinct CDR3 sequences, and roughly 6% are seen once. The top ten hold 20% to 25% of the sample. The data belong to a study of immune reconstitution after stem cell transplant in scleroderma (dated by TCRdb to about 2017). Trimming removed 4 bases from V and 8 bases from J; the gene matches leave 17 bases unexplained. The CDR3 starts with the cysteine, ends with the phenylalanine, and has 17 residues. Only the CDR3 DNA is retained, 51 bases long and in frame from the first base. The germline V gene encodes CDR1 LGHNA and CDR2 YSLEER.

This clonotype was obtained from a female donor with systemic sclerosis. The rearrangement combines TRBV4-3 with TRBJ2-1; TRBD1 aligns with 7 central bases. Sample acquisition took place before or after autologous hematopoietic stem cell transplantation (not recorded which). The bases read TGCGCCAGCAGCCGCCGAGGGGGCAGGGCGTTTGATGATGAGCAGTTCTTC. Translated, it reads CASSRRGGRAFDDEQFF.